Listed here are 27 T cell receptor beta chains from one sample, sequenced in a study of T cells in localized non-small cell lung cancer. Libraries were prepared by immunoSEQ multiplex PCR; TCRdb keeps only in-frame clonotypes and omits some of them. This repertoire shows roughly 7,000 clones, about 40% found once; its top ten account for more than 6.5%. This specimen was lung tumor tissue, taken before any cancer treatment. Every receptor here comes from a man aged 35 to 69 with stage III lung adenocarcinoma.

The chain has TRBV9 and TRBJ1-6, with D unresolved. The ends were cut back, 6 bases at V and 10 bases at J, with 17 bases in the middle. The CDR3 covers 14 residues. CDR1 and CDR2 from the germline V gene are SGDLS and YYNGEE. CDR3 sequence reads: CASKMEAAVSPLHF. The CDR3 DNA follows: TGTGCCAGCAAGATGGAAGCGGCCGTATCACCCCTCCACTTT.

This clone rates as medium-sized. The chain links TRBV9 to TRBJ2-3, with 9 bases aligning to TRBD1. CDR1 is SGDLS, CDR2 YYNGEE, per germline. V dropped 5 bases and J dropped 4; count of bases not matched to a gene: 8. The CDR3 spans 15 residues. The CDR3 protein is CASRDGQGTPDTQYF. Written as DNA, the CDR3 is TGTGCCAGCAGGGACGGACAGGGGACCCCAGATACGCAGTATTTT.

This clone was seen only a few times. The chain joins TRBV11-3 to TRBJ1-3, with TRBD1 matching 7 bases. The CDR3 spans 16 residues. CDR1 and CDR2 from the germline V gene are SGHNT and YENEEA. V was pared by 3 bases and J by 4 bases, with 9 bases of the junction left unmatched. The CDR3 reads CASSLDNRGQGNTIYF. In nucleotides, the CDR3 is TGTGCCAGCAGCTTGGATAACAGGGGACAGGGAAACACCATATATTTT. Full variable domain (missing parts from reference TRBV11-3 and TRBJ1-3): EAGVVQSPRYKIIEKKQPVAFWCNPISGHNTLYWYLQNLGQGPELLIRYENEEAVDDSQLPKDRFSAERLKGVDSTLKIQPAELGDSAVYLCASSLDNRGQGNTIYFGEGSWLTVV.

This clone was found a few times. The chain recombines TRBV12-5 with TRBJ2-3, with 9 bases lining up with TRBD1. The CDR3 covers 15 residues. Germline V CDR1 and CDR2: LGHNT, FRNRAP. V shed 3 bases and J 4 bases; nucleotides not matched to a gene: 5. The DNA of the CDR3 is TGTGCTAGTGGTTTCGGGGACAGGGTCCCAGATACGCAGTATTTT. Its protein product is CASGFGDRVPDTQYF.

The rearrangement links TRBV19 to TRBJ2-3; 8 bases match TRBD1. From germline, CDR1 is LNHDA and CDR2 SQIVND (reference sequence). The CDR3 totals 14 residues. V was pared by 6 bases and J by 2 bases, with 4 bases of the junction left unmatched. CDR3 loop: CASRAGQDTDTQYF. In DNA form, the CDR3 reads TGTGCCAGTAGGGCGGGACAGGACACAGATACGCAGTATTTT.

The chain links TRBV19 to TRBJ2-6; 8 positions match TRBD1. V shed 5 bases, J shed 0 bases, and the junction held 6 bases outside the gene matches. The germline gives CDR1 LNHDA, CDR2 SQIVND (reference sequence). CDR3 length: 17 residues. CDR3 in amino acids: CASSAGTGPSGANVLTF. Written as DNA, the CDR3 is TGTGCCAGTAGTGCTGGGACAGGACCCTCTGGGGCCAACGTCCTGACTTTC.

This clone occurred a few times. CDR3 coding DNA: TGTGCCTGGAGTCCTGGTATGGACAGCCAGAATGAAAAACTGTTTTTT. Amino acids: CAWSPGMDSQNEKLFF. This sequence joins TRBV30 and TRBJ1-4; tentatively, D is TRBD1 (6 bases). Germline-derived CDR1 and CDR2 are GTSNPN and SVGIG (reference sequence). This CDR3 is built from 16 residues. V lost 2 bases and J 5 bases, leaving 18 bases between the germline ends.

This clone appeared a few times. The read comes to an end 1 residue before the CDR3 does, leaving the germline J gene to fill in the end. The chain uses TRBV10-3 and TRBJ2-1; D remains unclear. V was clipped by 0 bases and J by 7 bases, with 7 bases between them. The length of the CDR3 is 13 residues. Germline V gene lookup returns CDR1 ENHRY and CDR2 SYGVKD. The sequenced CDR3 bases are TGTGCCATCAGTGAGTCGGCTTCAAATGAGCAGTTC. Protein sequence: CAISESASNEQF. The complete CDR3 sequence is CAISESASNEQFF.

This clone showed up just a few times. The chain carries TRBV19 and TRBJ2-2, with unresolved D. V was pared by 3 bases and J by 6 bases, with 8 bases between. CDR1 and CDR2 from the germline V gene are LNHDA and SQIVND (reference sequence). This CDR3 spans 13 amino acids. The CDR3 region is CASSIAQPGELFF. CDR3 nucleotide sequence: TGTGCCAGTAGTATCGCACAGCCCGGGGAGCTGTTTTTT.

This chain links TRBV19 with TRBJ2-1, with 10 nucleotides matching TRBD1. The CDR3 contains 18 residues. Trimming at V came to 4 bases and at J to 7 bases, leaving 16 bases not matched to a gene. From germline, CDR1 is LNHDA and CDR2 SQIVND (reference sequence). CDR3 residues: CASSRSKTGGTLYNEQFF. DNA for the CDR3: TGTGCCAGTAGTAGATCGAAGACAGGGGGCACCCTCTATAATGAGCAGTTCTTC.

This clone was observed a few times. V gene TRBV11-3 combines with J gene TRBJ2-7; either TRBD1 or TRBD2 may supply D (5 bases each). Germline CDR1 reads SGHNT; CDR2 reads YENEEA. Trimming cost V 3 bases and J 4 bases, with 16 bases left between them. This CDR3 spans 15 amino acids. DNA of the CDR3: TGTGCCAGCAGCTTGGTCGGGACGGGTCTTTACGAGCAGTACTTC. It encodes CASSLVGTGLYEQYF.

This rearrangement joins TRBV29-1 to TRBJ1-2; 7 nucleotides agree with TRBD1. The CDR3 runs 12 residues. The junction had 4 bases not matched to a gene; V was cut back by 6 bases and J by 3 bases. CDR1 and CDR2 (germline): SQVTM, ANQGSEA. CDR3 DNA sequence: TGCAGCGTAGCTGACAGGGACTATGGCTACACCTTC. Amino acid sequence: CSVADRDYGYTF.

J is TRBJ2-3 and V is TRBV5-1, with D maybe TRBD1 (7 bases). CDR3 length equals 15 residues. Germline-derived CDR1 and CDR2 are SGHRS and YFSETQ. V was shortened by 3 bases and J by 0 bases, with 11 bases between the two germline ends. The CDR3 region is CASSSTGTSTDTQYF. The CDR3 DNA is TGCGCCAGCAGCTCGACAGGGACTAGCACAGATACGCAGTATTTT.

The chain joins TRBV6-8 to TRBJ2-3; 10 bases line up with TRBD2. The junction had 2 bases not matched to a gene; V was cut back by 6 bases and J by 2 bases. CDR1 MNHGY and CDR2 SAAAGT come from the germline V gene. The CDR3 has 14 amino acids. Here the CDR3 DNA reads TGTGCCAGCAGGGGGACTAGCGACACAGATACGCAGTATTTT. Protein: CASRGTSDTDTQYF.

As for this clone: Within the sample, other DNA sequences also encode this same CDR3. This rearrangement joins TRBV14 to TRBJ2-3, with a possible D match to TRBD2 (5 bases). Trimming left V 4 bases short and J 9 bases short, with 8 bases between. This CDR3 has 11 residues. Per germline, CDR1 SGHDN and CDR2 FVKESK. CDR3 in DNA: TGTGCCAGCAGCCCAGGAGGCACGCAGTATTTT. Translation: CASSPGGTQYF.

This clone was counted only a few times. This chain joins TRBV7-6 and TRBJ2-5, with TRBD1 identical over 9 bases. After removal of 5 bases from V and 3 bases from J, the junction contained 16 bases not matched to a gene. This CDR3 comprises 18 residues. Per germline, CDR1 SGHVS and CDR2 FNYEAQ. DNA of the CDR3: TGTGCCAGCAGCCCCCGGCCCCCGACAGGGGGAAATAAAGAGACCCAGTACTTC. This codes for CASSPRPPTGGNKETQYF.

The chain links TRBV15 to TRBJ1-3; D is perhaps TRBD1 (6 bases). The CDR3 length is 17 residues. V gave up 0 bases and J gave up 0 bases, with 12 bases separating them. Germline lookup yields CDR1 LNHNV and CDR2 YYDKDF (reference sequence). CDR3 in amino acids: CATSRDPGQSSGNTIYF. Here the CDR3 DNA reads TGTGCCACCAGCAGAGATCCCGGACAGAGCTCTGGAAACACCATATATTTT.

This clone was seen only a few times. The chain is built from TRBV2 and TRBJ1-2, with TRBD1 matching over 11 bases. With V trimmed by 6 bases and J by 8 bases, 8 bases remained unmatched. From germline, CDR1 is SNHLY and CDR2 FYNNEI. The CDR3 consists of 14 residues. The chain's CDR3 is CASRGQGEARGYTF. DNA of the CDR3: TGTGCCAGCAGGGGACAGGGGGAGGCGCGCGGCTACACCTTC. Variable domain in full (rest from reference TRBV2 and TRBJ1-2): EPEVTQTPSHQVTQMGQEVILRCVPISNHLYFYWYRQILGQKVEFLVSFYNNEISEKSEIFDDQFSVERPDGSNFTLKIRSTKLEDSAMYFCASRGQGEARGYTFGSGTRLTVV.

This clone has only a few counts. This chain links TRBV9 with TRBJ1-5, with D unclear. V was shortened by 3 bases and J by 7 bases, with 8 bases between the two germline ends. Germline loops: CDR1 SGDLS, CDR2 YYNGEE. This CDR3 region has 12 residues. The CDR3 DNA follows: TGTGCCAGCAGCGATGGCCGGCAGCCCCAGCATTTT. This gives the protein CASSDGRQPQHF.

The CDR3 sequence: CASSLEAARDEQYF. CDR3 nucleotides: TGCGCCAGCAGCTTGGAGGCAGCCCGGGACGAGCAGTACTTC. The chain recombines TRBV5-1 with TRBJ2-7; D is uncertain. The V end was cut by 0 bases, the J end by 5 bases, with 12 bases between. Germline CDR1 is SGHRS and CDR2 is YFSETQ. This CDR3 has 14 amino acids. Together with reference TRBV5-1 and TRBJ2-7, the CDR3 gives the full variable domain: KAGVTQTPRYLIKTRGQQVTLSCSPISGHRSVSWYQQTPGQGLQFLFEYFSETQRNKGNFPGRFSGRQFSNSRSEMNVSTLELGDSALYLCASSLEAARDEQYFGPGTRLTVT.

This clone rates as large. The V gene is TRBV25-1, the J gene TRBJ1-2; D ambiguous. Trimming removed 4 bases from V and 5 bases from J, with 14 bases in between. CDR1 and CDR2 from the germline V gene are MGHDK and SYGVNS. This CDR3 is 14 amino acids long. The DNA of the CDR3 is TGTGCCAGCAGTGGAACCGGGAGAGGATATGGCTACACCTTC. Translated: CASSGTGRGYGYTF.

The chain uses TRBV19 and TRBJ1-5; possibly TRBD1 for D (5 bases). This CDR3 has 15 amino acids. Germline V lookup: CDR1 LNHDA, CDR2 SQIVND (reference sequence). Trimming removed 7 bases from V and 0 bases from J, with 13 bases in between. CDR3 sequence: CASTWGSGSNQPQHF. CDR3 bases: TGTGCCAGTACTTGGGGGTCCGGTAGCAATCAGCCCCAGCATTTT.

The chain uses TRBV29-1 and TRBJ2-2; 12 nucleotides agree with TRBD2. In germline, CDR1 is SQVTM, CDR2 ANQGSEA. This CDR3 has 14 residues. V lost 7 bases to trimming and J lost 7 bases; unmatched junction nucleotides: 7. CDR3 sequence: CSGTSGRPGGELFF. CDR3 in DNA: TGCAGCGGAACTAGCGGGAGGCCAGGCGGGGAGCTGTTTTTT.

The chain uses TRBV19 and TRBJ1-5; D is perhaps TRBD1 (5 bases). Germline V lookup: CDR1 LNHDA, CDR2 SQIVND (reference sequence). V lost 7 bases and J lost 5, with 12 bases in between. CDR3 length equals 13 residues. For the CDR3, the DNA is TGTGCCAGTACGGAGGGACTTTATCAGCCCCAGCATTTT. Protein sequence: CASTEGLYQPQHF.

This CDR3 is CASSGTAKNIQYF. The CDR3 bases are TGTGCCAGTAGCGGGACAGCCAAAAACATTCAGTACTTC. V usage is TRBV19 and J usage is TRBJ2-4; D is possibly TRBD1 or TRBD2 (5 bases each). Deletions cut 6 bases from V and 0 bases from J, with 6 bases between. Looked up from germline, CDR1 is LNHDA and CDR2 is SQIVND (reference sequence). The CDR3 is made up of 13 amino acids.

The chain has TRBV10-3 and TRBJ2-3; D is possibly TRBD1 or TRBD2 (5 bases each). The CDR3 contains 14 residues. Germline values: CDR1 ENHRY, CDR2 SYGVKD. V was clipped by 7 bases and J by 0 bases, with 11 bases between them. The CDR3 sequence is CAITRGGSTDTQYF. CDR3 in DNA: TGTGCCATCACACGTGGGGGAAGCACAGATACGCAGTATTTT.

This clone came up a few times. The chain has TRBV5-1 and TRBJ1-2, with D maybe TRBD1 (5 bases). Germline V lookup: CDR1 SGHRS, CDR2 YFSETQ. The CDR3 contains 14 residues. The V and J ends lost 5 bases and 6 bases respectively, with 17 bases between them. CDR3 region: CASRRGTDLDGYTF. The CDR3 nucleotides are TGCGCCAGCAGGAGAGGGACCGACCTTGATGGCTACACCTTC.